A single sample is the source of the 29 T cell receptor beta chains below, sequenced in a study of T cells in Graves' hyperthyroidism and ophthalmopathy. Amplified TCR beta CDR3 regions came from RNA transcripts. The study used the HTBI primer set for a first-round RT-PCR of the TCR CDR3. TCRdb re-called the multiplex PCR reads with MiXCR, one entry per CDR3 protein. Here the sample spans around 300,000 distinct CDR3 sequences, around 20% being singletons. Source material: blood. The receptors here all came from a man aged 45-65 years with Graves' ophthalmopathy.

This clonotype was recorded many times. The chain links TRBV24-1 to TRBJ1-3, with 10 bases fitting TRBD1. The V gene end was trimmed by 4 bases and the J gene end by 5 bases; junction bases not matched to a gene: 7. This CDR3 is 16 amino acids long. Per germline, CDR1 KGHDR and CDR2 SFDVKD. The CDR3 is CATSDRDRGYRNTIYF. CDR3 bases: TGTGCCACCAGTGACAGGGACAGGGGCTACAGAAACACCATATATTTT.

This clonotype was observed a few times. The chain employs TRBV15 and TRBJ2-7, with D hard to call. In germline, CDR1 is LNHNV, CDR2 YYDKDF (reference sequence). This CDR3 region has 14 residues. Trimming took 1 base from V and 5 from J, leaving 12 bases between them. The CDR3 coding sequence is TGTGCCACCAGCAGAGGTGCGCGATCGGACGAGCAGTACTTC. Amino acid sequence: CATSRGARSDEQYF.

This clonotype was detected a few times. The genes are TRBV10-2 and TRBJ1-1, with D possibly matching TRBD1 (5 bases). Germline V lookup: CDR1 WSHSY, CDR2 SAAADI. V dropped 3 bases and J dropped 0 bases, with 14 bases sitting between them. This CDR3 contains 16 residues. CDR3 region: CASSDKFQGLNTEAFF. CDR3 sequence (DNA): TGCGCCAGCAGTGATAAGTTTCAGGGCCTGAACACTGAAGCTTTCTTT.

V usage is TRBV20-1 and J usage is TRBJ2-7; 11 bases line up with TRBD2. With 8 bases clipped from V and 1 base from J, the junction kept 4 bases outside the gene matches. Germline CDR1 and CDR2: DFQATT and SNEGSKA (reference sequence). CDR3 length: 13 residues. This CDR3 reads CSQLAGVSYEQYF. The CDR3, as DNA: TGCAGTCAACTAGCGGGAGTGTCCTACGAGCAGTACTTC.

This clonotype was found many times. This chain connects TRBV7-9 to TRBJ2-3; weak D call: TRBD2 (6 bases). V was cut by 3 bases and J by 11 bases, with 12 bases left in between. Germline lookup yields CDR1 SEHNR and CDR2 FQNEAQ (reference sequence). CDR3 length equals 12 residues. CDR3 bases: TGTGCCAGCAGCTTGTGGGGACTTGGGCAGTATTTT. Its translation: CASSLWGLGQYF.

The gene calls are TRBV27 and TRBJ2-7, with TRBD2 matching 8 bases. J lost 5 bases, V lost 3 bases, and 9 bases had no gene match. The CDR3 is 15 amino acids. Germline CDR1 is MNHEY and CDR2 is SMNVEV (reference sequence). The CDR3 DNA is TGTGCCAGCAGTTTTAAGACGGGAGGGCCGGACGAGCAGTACTTC. Amino acids: CASSFKTGGPDEQYF.

This clonotype occurred a few times. The chain couples TRBV28 to TRBJ1-4; D is undetermined. The germline V gene encodes CDR1 MDHEN and CDR2 SYDVKM. The length of the CDR3 is 15 residues. Trimming took off 6 bases at V and 4 bases at J, with 15 bases between the two ends. DNA of the CDR3: TGTGCCAGCAGCCCCTACGGAGGGCTTAATGAAAAACTGTTTTTT. This translates into CASSPYGGLNEKLFF.

J is TRBJ2-1 and V is TRBV28; 10 bases align to TRBD2. The CDR3 is made up of 15 amino acids. V gave up 2 bases and J gave up 4 bases; unmatched junction bases: 2. Germline CDR1 and CDR2: MDHEN and SYDVKM. The CDR3 reads CASSLLAGEYNEQFF. DNA of the CDR3: TGTGCCAGCAGTTTACTAGCGGGAGAATACAATGAGCAGTTCTTC. Full variable domain (missing parts from reference TRBV28 and TRBJ2-1): DVKVTQSSRYLVKRTGEKVFLECVQDMDHENMFWYRQDPGLGLRLIYFSYDVKMKEKGDIPEGYSVSREKKERFSLILESASTNQTSMYLCASSLLAGEYNEQFFGPGTRLTVL.

This clonotype has a count of ten or more. The rearrangement uses TRBV11-2 and TRBJ2-7; no definite D call. The CDR3 is 15 residues long. Trimming shortened V by 1 base and J by 5 bases, and 15 bases separated the two germline ends. Germline CDR1 SGHAT, CDR2 FQNNGV. The CDR3 is CASSLVRSGSNEQYF. The CDR3 coding sequence is TGTGCCAGCAGCTTAGTACGGAGTGGTAGCAACGAGCAGTACTTC.

CDR3 loop: CASSAGTSEIYEQYF. The CDR3 nucleotides are TGTGCCAGCAGCGCCGGGACTAGCGAGATCTACGAGCAGTACTTC. This rearrangement joins TRBV5-6 to TRBJ2-7; 10 bases align to TRBD2. There are 15 residues in the CDR3. With V trimmed by 4 bases and J by 3 bases, 7 bases remained unmatched. Germline V gene lookup returns CDR1 SGHDT and CDR2 YYEEEE. The variable domain in full, with the rest retrieved from reference TRBV5-6 and TRBJ2-7, is DAGVTQSPTHLIKTRGQQVTLRCSPKSGHDTVSWYQQALGQGPQFIFQYYEEEERQRGNFPDRFSGHQFPNYSSELNVNALLLGDSALYLCASSAGTSEIYEQYFGPGTRLTVT.

This clonotype was detected ten times or more. J is TRBJ1-3 and V is TRBV11-2; the D is unclear. V was clipped by 2 bases and J by 0 bases, with 5 bases between them. This CDR3 is 14 amino acids long. Germline V gene data show CDR1 as SGHAT and CDR2 as FQNNGV. CDR3 protein: CASSLSASGNTIYF. Written as DNA, the CDR3 is TGTGCCAGCAGCTTATCAGCCTCTGGAAACACCATATATTTT. Full variable domain (outside the CDR3, taken from reference TRBV11-2 and TRBJ1-3): EAGVAQSPRYKIIEKRQSVAFWCNPISGHATLYWYQQILGQGPKLLIQFQNNGVVDDSQLPKDRFSAERLKGVDSTLKIQPAKLEDSAVYLCASSLSASGNTIYFGEGSWLTVV.

Only a few counts were recorded for this clonotype. This sequence joins TRBV29-1 and TRBJ2-5, with D possibly being TRBD2 (6 bases). Trimming removed 4 bases at V and 3 bases at J, with 9 bases between. The CDR3 totals 12 residues. Germline CDR1 SQVTM, CDR2 ANQGSEA. The CDR3 region has the DNA TGCAGCGTTGCGCTAGCGAAAGAGACCCAGTACTTC. It is translated as CSVALAKETQYF.

This clonotype was counted a few times. J is TRBJ2-2 and V is TRBV24-1; tentatively, D is TRBD1 (6 bases). CDR3 length equals 13 residues. Germline CDR1 reads KGHDR; CDR2 reads SFDVKD. V was shortened by 9 bases and J by 6 bases, with 13 bases between the two germline ends. The chain's CDR3 is CATSWGLAGELFF. The DNA of the CDR3 is TGTGCCACCTCGTGGGGGCTCGCCGGGGAGCTGTTTTTT.

This clonotype was seen only a few times. No conserved phenylalanine or tryptophan ends this CDR3, so it is likely a read error. The rearrangement links TRBV5-1 to TRBJ2-7, with 7 bases identical to TRBD2. Germline CDR1 SGHRS, CDR2 YFSETQ. V lost 5 bases, J lost 3 bases, and 11 bases stayed unmatched. The CDR3 totals 15 residues. CDR3 sequence (DNA): TGCGCCAGCAGAGGGGCGGGAGAAGGGAACTACGAGCAGTACCTC. Translating gives CASRGAGEGNYEQYL.

This clonotype was seen at least ten times. The rearrangement links TRBV7-8 to TRBJ1-5; D may be TRBD1 (5 bases). Trimming cost V 5 bases and J 3 bases, with 11 bases left between them. The CDR3 length is 14 residues. Germline CDR1 is SGHVS and CDR2 is FQNEAQ. The CDR3 reads CASSPTGNNQPQHF. CDR3 coding DNA: TGTGCCAGCAGCCCCACAGGAAACAATCAGCCCCAGCATTTT.

The sample holds many counts of this clonotype. V and J are TRBV18 and TRBJ2-2, with TRBD1 matching 8 bases. The CDR3 loop spans 15 amino acids. After removal of 3 bases from V and 11 bases from J, the junction contained 11 bases not matched to a gene. The germline V gene has CDR1 KGHSH and CDR2 LQKENI. The CDR3 sequence is CASSPQSDRGFELFF. In DNA, the CDR3 is TGTGCCAGCTCACCTCAATCCGACAGGGGCTTCGAGCTGTTTTTT. The whole variable domain, remainder taken from reference TRBV18 and TRBJ2-2, is NAGVMQNPRHLVRRRGQEARLRCSPMKGHSHVYWYRQLPEEGLKFMVYLQKENIIDESGMPKERFSAEFPKEGPSILRIQQVVRGDSAAYFCASSPQSDRGFELFFGEGSRLTVL.

The V and J genes are TRBV7-3 and TRBJ2-5, with D perhaps TRBD1 (6 bases). The germline CDR1 and CDR2 sequences are SGHTA and FQGTGA. V was shortened by 5 bases and J by 1 base, with 17 bases between the two germline ends. This CDR3 has 16 amino acids. Written as DNA, the CDR3 is TGTGCCAGCAGCCGAAGGACAGAAGTCTTCCAAGAGACCCAGTACTTC. Protein sequence: CASSRRTEVFQETQYF.

This clonotype was picked up many times. This chain links TRBV20-1 with TRBJ1-5, with 7 bases that match TRBD1. Unmatched junction bases numbered 2, after V lost 2 bases and J lost 1 base. Germline CDR1 and CDR2: DFQATT and SNEGSKA (reference sequence). The CDR3 length is 14 residues. The CDR3 sequence: CSARLQGSNQPQHF. CDR3 DNA: TGCAGTGCTAGACTACAGGGGAGCAATCAGCCCCAGCATTTT.

This CDR3 reads CASSEDTSETQYF. The CDR3 nucleotides are TGTGCCAGCAGTGAGGACACTTCTGAGACCCAGTACTTC. V is TRBV28 and J is TRBJ2-5; tentatively, D is TRBD1 (5 bases). Germline CDR1 MDHEN, CDR2 SYDVKM. V lost 5 bases to trimming and J lost 5 bases, with 12 bases between them. This CDR3 spans 13 amino acids.

V gene TRBV6-1 combines with J gene TRBJ2-7, with 7 bases aligning to TRBD1. Germline CDR1 is MNHNS and CDR2 is SASEGT. The CDR3 loop spans 15 amino acids. V shed 5 bases and J 4 bases; nucleotides not matched to a gene: 11. The CDR3 here is CASSNQDRVGYEQYF. CDR3 nucleotide sequence: TGTGCCAGCAGTAACCAAGACAGGGTGGGATACGAGCAGTACTTC.

This clonotype was counted a few times. This sequence joins TRBV20-1 and TRBJ2-1; TRBD1 aligns across 9 bases. Losses at the gene ends were 8 bases for V and 5 bases for J; bases not matched to a gene: 13. The CDR3 spans 15 residues. The V gene's germline CDR1 is DFQATT and CDR2 SNEGSKA (reference sequence). DNA of the CDR3: TGCAGTATTAAGGGCCCGGGACAGGGTCACAATGAGCAGTTCTTC. Translated: CSIKGPGQGHNEQFF.

The chain couples TRBV5-8 to TRBJ1-5; D is possibly TRBD1 (5 bases). This CDR3 is built from 15 residues. Germline CDR1 is SGHTS and CDR2 is YDEGEE. V lost 4 bases, J lost 6 bases, and 17 bases lay in between. The CDR3 DNA is TGTGCCAGCAGCCCGATCCGGGGACGGGGTCAGCCCCAGCATTTT. Its translation: CASSPIRGRGQPQHF.

This clonotype was recorded a few times. The chain recombines TRBV28 with TRBJ1-3, with D unclear. Germline V CDR1 and CDR2: MDHEN, SYDVKM. The length of the CDR3 is 13 residues. With 3 bases removed from V and 0 bases from J, the gap between germline ends came to 3 bases. CDR3 residues: CASSFNSGNTIYF. CDR3 nucleotide sequence: TGTGCCAGCAGTTTTAACTCTGGAAACACCATATATTTT.

This clonotype has only a few counts. The genes are TRBV6-1 and TRBJ2-3; TRBD2 agrees at 7 bases. With 8 bases clipped from V and 8 bases from J, the junction kept 13 bases outside the gene matches. CDR1 MNHNS and CDR2 SASEGT come from the germline V gene. The CDR3 has 14 residues. CDR3 sequence: CASGSGALLGTQYF. The CDR3 nucleotides read TGTGCCAGCGGAAGCGGGGCCCTCTTAGGTACGCAGTATTTT.

The rearrangement uses TRBV5-1 and TRBJ2-3, with a tentative D call TRBD1 (6 bases). The CDR3 has 15 amino acids. Per germline, CDR1 SGHRS and CDR2 YFSETQ. V lost 3 bases and J lost 0, with 11 bases in between. Here the CDR3 reads CASSSTGISTDTQYF. CDR3 coding DNA: TGCGCCAGCAGCTCTACAGGGATAAGCACAGATACGCAGTATTTT. Supplemented by reference TRBV5-1 and TRBJ2-3, the full variable domain reads KAGVTQTPRYLIKTRGQQVTLSCSPISGHRSVSWYQQTPGQGLQFLFEYFSETQRNKGNFPGRFSGRQFSNSRSEMNVSTLELGDSALYLCASSSTGISTDTQYFGPGTRLTVL.

At least ten counts were recorded for this clonotype. The DNA of the CDR3 is TGTGCCAGCAGCCAACGGACAGTGAATTCACCCCTCCACTTT. The encoded protein is CASSQRTVNSPLHF. V gene TRBV3-1 combines with J gene TRBJ1-6; maybe TRBD1 (6 bases). Germline loops: CDR1 LGHDT, CDR2 YNNKEL (reference sequence). This CDR3 is built from 14 residues. Deletions cut 2 bases from V and 7 bases from J, with 9 bases between.

J is TRBJ1-5 and V is TRBV6-1; unclear D gene. Deletions cut 9 bases from V and 6 bases from J, with 12 bases between. Per the germline V gene, CDR1 is MNHNS and CDR2 is SASEGT. The CDR3 contains 12 residues. CDR3: CARKLHSQPQHF. The CDR3, as DNA: TGTGCCAGAAAGTTACACAGTCAGCCCCAGCATTTT.

The V and J genes are TRBV6-1 and TRBJ1-1, with a weak D call TRBD1 (6 bases). CDR3 size: 15 residues. The germline V gene has CDR1 MNHNS and CDR2 SASEGT. V lost 6 bases to trimming and J lost 1 base, with 15 bases between them. DNA for the CDR3: TGTGCCAGCAGACAGGGCGGGGTGAGGAACACTGAAGCTTTCTTT. Translated, it gives CASRQGGVRNTEAFF.

There are many counts of this clonotype. The V gene is TRBV27, the J gene TRBJ2-7; the D gene could be TRBD1 or TRBD2 (5 bases each). The germline V and J ends were trimmed by 5 bases and 3 bases, with 14 bases remaining between them. This CDR3 spans 14 amino acids. The germline V gene encodes CDR1 MNHEY and CDR2 SMNVEV (reference sequence). CDR3 DNA: TGTGCCAGCAGTCGGAACTGGGGGATCTACGAGCAGTACTTC. Translated: CASSRNWGIYEQYF.